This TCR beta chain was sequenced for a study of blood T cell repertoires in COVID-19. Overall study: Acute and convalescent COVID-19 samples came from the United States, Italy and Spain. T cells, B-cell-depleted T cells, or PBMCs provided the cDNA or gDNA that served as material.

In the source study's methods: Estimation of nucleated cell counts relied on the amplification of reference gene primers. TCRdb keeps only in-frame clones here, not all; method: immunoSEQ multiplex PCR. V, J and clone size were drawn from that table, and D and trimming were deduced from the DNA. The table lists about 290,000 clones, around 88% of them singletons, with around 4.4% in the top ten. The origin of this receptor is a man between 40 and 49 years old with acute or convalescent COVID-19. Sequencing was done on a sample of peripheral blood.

The CDR3 coding sequence is TGTGCCAGTAGTAGACAGACGGAGTCCTTATATGGCTACACCTTC. It is translated as CASSRQTESLYGYTF. This chain links TRBV19 with TRBJ1-2; TRBD1 might be the D (5 bases). Germline V gene sequence: CDR1 LNHDA, CDR2 SQIVND (reference sequence). CDR3 size: 15 residues. V was trimmed by 4 bases and J by 5 bases, leaving 17 bases between them.